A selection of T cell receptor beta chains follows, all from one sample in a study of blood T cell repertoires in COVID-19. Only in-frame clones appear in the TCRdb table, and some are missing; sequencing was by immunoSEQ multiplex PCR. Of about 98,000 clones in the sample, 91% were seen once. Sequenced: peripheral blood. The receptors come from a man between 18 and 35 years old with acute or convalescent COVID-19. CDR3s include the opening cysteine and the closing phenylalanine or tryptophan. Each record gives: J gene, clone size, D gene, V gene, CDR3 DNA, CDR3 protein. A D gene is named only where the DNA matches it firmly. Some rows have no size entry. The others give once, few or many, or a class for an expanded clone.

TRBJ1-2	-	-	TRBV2	TGTGCCAGCGGACACAACTATGGCTACACCTTC	CASGHNYGYTF
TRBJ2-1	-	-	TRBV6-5	TGTGCCAGCAGTTACTCCGGATTGGGTACGGGCAATGAGCAGTTCTTC	CASSYSGLGTGNEQFF
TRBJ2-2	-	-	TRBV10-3	TGTGCCATCAGTGTCGAGGGGGGGCGCCTCACCGGGGAGCTGTTTTTT	CAISVEGGRLTGELFF
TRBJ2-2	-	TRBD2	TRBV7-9	TGTGCCAGCGGCAGACTAGCCAAAGGCGGGGGTCCCAACACCGGGGAGCTGTTTTTT	CASGRLAKGGGPNTGELFF
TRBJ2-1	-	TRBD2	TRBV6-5	TGTGCCAGCAGAAAACTAGCGGGAGACATGAATGAGCAGTTCTTC	CASRKLAGDMNEQFF
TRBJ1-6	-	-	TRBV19	TGTGCCAGTAGTATGGGGACGGGAGATAATTCACCCCTCCACTTT	CASSMGTGDNSPLHF
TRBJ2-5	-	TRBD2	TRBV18	TGTGCCAGCTCACCCGCAAGACTAGCGGGAGAGACCCAGTACTTC	CASSPARLAGETQYF
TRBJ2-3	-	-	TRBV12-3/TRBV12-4	TGTGCCAGCAGCAAGCTGGCAGATACGCAGTATTTT	CASSKLADTQYF
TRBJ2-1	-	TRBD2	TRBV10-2	TGCGCCACCCGAACTAGCGGGGGGGCCCACGTTAGGAATGAGCAGTTCTTC	CATRTSGGAHVRNEQFF
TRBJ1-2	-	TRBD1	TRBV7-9	TGTGCCAGCAGCGCACAGGGGGCGTTTAACTATGGCTACACCTTC	CASSAQGAFNYGYTF
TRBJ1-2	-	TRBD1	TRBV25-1	TGTGCCAGCAGTGACCCGGGCAGGGGGGACTATGGCTACACCTTC	CASSDPGRGDYGYTF
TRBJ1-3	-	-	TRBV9	TGTGCCAGCAGCTCGACACCTAACTCTGGAAACACCATATATTTT	CASSSTPNSGNTIYF
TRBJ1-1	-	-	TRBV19	TGTGCCAGTAGCTCCCTAGGCGGATCTTTCATGAACACTGAAGCTTTCTTT	CASSSLGGSFMNTEAFF
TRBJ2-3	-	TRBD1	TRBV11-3	TGTGCCAGCAGCCCACAGGGGGCGAGCACAGATACGCAGTATTTT	CASSPQGASTDTQYF
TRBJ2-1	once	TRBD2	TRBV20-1	TGCAGTGCTAGTCTAGCGGGGGGGCAGGTCAATGAGCAGTTCTTC	CSASLAGGQVNEQFF
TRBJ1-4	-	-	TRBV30	TGTGCCTGGAGTGTAGATGGGGGGGCCAGGGAAAAACTGTTTTTT	CAWSVDGGAREKLFF
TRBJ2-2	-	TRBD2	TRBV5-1	TGCGCCAGCAGCTTCGGGACTAGCGGTAACACCGGGGAGCTGTTTTTT	CASSFGTSGNTGELFF
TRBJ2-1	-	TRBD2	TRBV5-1	TGCGCCAGCAGCTTGGGACTAGCGGGGAGCTACAATGAGCAGTTCTTC	CASSLGLAGSYNEQFF
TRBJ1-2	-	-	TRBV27	TGTGCCAGCAGTTCGTCGGGGGGTTATGGCTACACCTTC	CASSSSGGYGYTF
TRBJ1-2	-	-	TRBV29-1	TGCAGCGTTTTTGGCGGGGACGGGGCCGCGTGCTTC	CSVFGGDGAACF
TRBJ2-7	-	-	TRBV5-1	TGCGCCAGCAGCATACAGGTTCCCTCCTACGAGCAGTACTTC	CASSIQVPSYEQYF
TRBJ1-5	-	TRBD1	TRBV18	TGTGCCAGCCCACCTCTACCAACAGGGGATCTGCCCCAGCATTTT	CASPPLPTGDLPQHF
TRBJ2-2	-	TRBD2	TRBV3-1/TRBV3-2	TGTGCCAGCAGCCTCCCTCCCGTGGCGGGGGTTGCGAACACCGGGGAGCTGTTTTTT	CASSLPPVAGVANTGELFF
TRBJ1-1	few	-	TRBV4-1	TGCGCCAGCAGCCAAGTACAGGACACTGAAGCTTTCTTT	CASSQVQDTEAFF
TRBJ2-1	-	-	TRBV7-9	TGTGCCAGCAGCTTAGCTGCGGGAACTTACTCCTACAATGAGCAGTTCTTC	CASSLAAGTYSYNEQFF
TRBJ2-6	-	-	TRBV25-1	TGTGCCAGCAGTGACACAGGTGGGGCCAACGTCCTGACTTTC	CASSDTGGANVLTF
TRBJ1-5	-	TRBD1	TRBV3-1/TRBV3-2	TGTGCCAGCAGTCCCCAGGGGGCATATCAGCCCCAGCATTTT	CASSPQGAYQPQHF
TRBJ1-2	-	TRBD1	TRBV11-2	TGTGCCAGCAGCTCCCCGGACAGGGGTAACTATGGCTACACCTTC	CASSSPDRGNYGYTF
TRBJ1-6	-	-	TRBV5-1	TGCGCCAGCAGCTTGATCGGGATCTCCTATAATTCACCCCTCCACTTT	CASSLIGISYNSPLHF
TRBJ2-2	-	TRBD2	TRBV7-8	TGTGCCAGCAGCTTAAGACTAGCGGGAGTTTGGGAAAGGGCCGGGGAGCTGTTTTTT	CASSLRLAGVWERAGELFF
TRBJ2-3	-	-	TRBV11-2	TGTGCCAGCAGCCCTCTGGGACTTACAGATACGCAGTATTTT	CASSPLGLTDTQYF
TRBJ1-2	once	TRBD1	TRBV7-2	TGTGCCAGCAGCACGATGCTCGGGACAGGGATCGGCTACACCTTC	CASSTMLGTGIGYTF
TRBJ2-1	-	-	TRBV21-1	TGTGCCAGCAGCAAGAAGGAACTAGCGGGAGCCCCCTTGGATGAGCAGTTCTTC	CASSKKELAGAPLDEQFF
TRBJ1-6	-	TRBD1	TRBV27	TGTGCCAGCAGTATCGACAGGGCCCCATCAAATTCACCCCTCCACTTT	CASSIDRAPSNSPLHF
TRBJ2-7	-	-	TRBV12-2	TGTGCAAGTCGCTTAGTTGAGCGGGGAGGCACCTACGAGCAGTACTTC	CASRLVERGGTYEQYF
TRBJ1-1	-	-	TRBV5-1	TGCGCCAGCAGCCCAGATATTGCCGAAGCTTTCTTT	CASSPDIAEAFF
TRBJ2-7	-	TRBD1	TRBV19	TGTGCCAGTAGTATACCCCCCTTACCGGGACAGACTGTCTACGAGCAGTACTTC	CASSIPPLPGQTVYEQYF
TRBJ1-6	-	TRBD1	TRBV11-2	TGTGCCAGCAGCCGCCCTATGGGACAGTACAATTCACCCCTCCACTTT	CASSRPMGQYNSPLHF
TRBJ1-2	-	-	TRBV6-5	TGTGCCAGCACCCAGGACAGTTCCGCCTATGGCTACACCTTC	CASTQDSSAYGYTF
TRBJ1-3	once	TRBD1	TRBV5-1	TGCGCCAGCAGCTTGTCGGGACAGGGGTCTGGAAACACCATATATTTT	CASSLSGQGSGNTIYF
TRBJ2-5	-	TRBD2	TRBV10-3	TGTGCCATCAGTGAGACCTTAGCGGGGGCCCAAGAGACCCAGTACTTC	CAISETLAGAQETQYF
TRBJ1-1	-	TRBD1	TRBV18	TGTGCCAGCTCGCGTGACAGGGCGAACACTGAAGCTTTCTTT	CASSRDRANTEAFF
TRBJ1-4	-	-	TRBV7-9	TGTGCCAGCAGCTTCCTGGGGCCAGGCTTTATTAATGAAAAACTGTTTTTT	CASSFLGPGFINEKLFF
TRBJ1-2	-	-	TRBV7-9	TGTGCCAGCAGCTTAGGGAGGGACGTGTCCTCCCACGATGGCTACACCTTC	CASSLGRDVSSHDGYTF
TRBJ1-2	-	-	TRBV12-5	TGTGCTAGTGGTTCAGGGGCGGGTGGCTACACCTTC	CASGSGAGGYTF
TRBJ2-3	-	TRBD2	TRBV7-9	TGTGCCAGCAGCTTCACCCCCCTAGCGGGAGAGGCCCCAGATACGCAGTATTTT	CASSFTPLAGEAPDTQYF
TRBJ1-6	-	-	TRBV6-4	TGTGCCAGCAGTGACAGCGATAATTCACCCCTCCACTTT	CASSDSDNSPLHF
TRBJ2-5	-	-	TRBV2	TGTGCCAGCAACCCTGCGACGGGAGTCCGGAGTGAGACCCAGTACTTC	CASNPATGVRSETQYF
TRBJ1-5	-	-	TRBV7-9	TGTGCCAGCAGCTTGGAGGGCTCAGCCCATCAGCCCCAGCATTTT	CASSLEGSAHQPQHF